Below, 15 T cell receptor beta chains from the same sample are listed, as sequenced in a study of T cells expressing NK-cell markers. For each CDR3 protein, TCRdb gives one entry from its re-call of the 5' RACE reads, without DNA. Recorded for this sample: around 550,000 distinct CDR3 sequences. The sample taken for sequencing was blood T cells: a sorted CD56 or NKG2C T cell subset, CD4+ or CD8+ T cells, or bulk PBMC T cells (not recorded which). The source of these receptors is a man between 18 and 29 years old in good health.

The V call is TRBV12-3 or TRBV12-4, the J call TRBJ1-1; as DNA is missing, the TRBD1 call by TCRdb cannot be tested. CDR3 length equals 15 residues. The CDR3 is CASSFSGQGDTEAFF.

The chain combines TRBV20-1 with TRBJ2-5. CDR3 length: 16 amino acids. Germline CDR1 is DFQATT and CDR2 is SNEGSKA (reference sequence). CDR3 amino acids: CSARDFLQINQETQYF.

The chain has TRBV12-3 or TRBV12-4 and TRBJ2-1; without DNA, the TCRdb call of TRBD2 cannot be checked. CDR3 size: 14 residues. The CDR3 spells CASTPRSTYNEQFF.

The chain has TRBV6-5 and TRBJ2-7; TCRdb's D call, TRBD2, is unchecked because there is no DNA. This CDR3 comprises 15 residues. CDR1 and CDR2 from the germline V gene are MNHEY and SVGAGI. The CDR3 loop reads CASSYERSYRDEQYF.

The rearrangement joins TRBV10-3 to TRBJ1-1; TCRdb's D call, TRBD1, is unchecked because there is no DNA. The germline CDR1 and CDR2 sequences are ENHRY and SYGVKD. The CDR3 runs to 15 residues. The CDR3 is CAIKDRDSMNTEAFF.

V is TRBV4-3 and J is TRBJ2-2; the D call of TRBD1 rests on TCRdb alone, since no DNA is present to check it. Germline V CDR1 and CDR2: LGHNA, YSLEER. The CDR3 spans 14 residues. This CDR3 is CASSIQGNTGELFF.

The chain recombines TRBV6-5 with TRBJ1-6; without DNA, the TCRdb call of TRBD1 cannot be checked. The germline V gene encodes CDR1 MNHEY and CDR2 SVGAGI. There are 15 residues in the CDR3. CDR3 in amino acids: CASSYSLQGNSPLHF.

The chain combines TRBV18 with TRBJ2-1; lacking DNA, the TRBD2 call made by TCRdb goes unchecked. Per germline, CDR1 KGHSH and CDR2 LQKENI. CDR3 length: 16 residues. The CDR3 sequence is CASSPPGLAVGNEQFF.

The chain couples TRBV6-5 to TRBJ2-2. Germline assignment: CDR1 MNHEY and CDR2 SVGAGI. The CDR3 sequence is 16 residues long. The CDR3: CASSSWTEANTGELFF.

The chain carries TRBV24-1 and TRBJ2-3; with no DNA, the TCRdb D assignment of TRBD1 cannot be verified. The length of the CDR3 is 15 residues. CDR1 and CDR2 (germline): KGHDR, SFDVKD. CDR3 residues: CATSDVGTGVYTQYF.

CDR3 amino acids: CASQGATDTQYF. V and J are TRBV7-3 and TRBJ2-3; TCRdb's D call of TRBD1 is untestable without DNA. This CDR3 spans 12 amino acids. Per germline, CDR1 SGHTA and CDR2 FQGTGA.

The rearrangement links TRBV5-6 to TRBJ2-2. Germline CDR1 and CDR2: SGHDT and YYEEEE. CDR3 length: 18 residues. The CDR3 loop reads CASSLGPFQSANTGELFF.

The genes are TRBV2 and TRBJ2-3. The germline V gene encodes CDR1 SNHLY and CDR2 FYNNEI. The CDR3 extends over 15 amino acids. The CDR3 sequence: CASSVQATYTDTQYF.

The CDR3 sequence: CASSRVGRSGELFF. The V call is TRBV3-1, the J call TRBJ2-2; no DNA is available, so the TRBD2 call from TCRdb remains unchecked. The V gene's germline CDR1 is LGHDT and CDR2 YNNKEL (reference sequence). The CDR3 length is 14 residues.

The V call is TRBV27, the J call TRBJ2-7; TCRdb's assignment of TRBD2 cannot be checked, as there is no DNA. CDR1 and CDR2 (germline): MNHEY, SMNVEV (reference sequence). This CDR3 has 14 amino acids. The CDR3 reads CASSTGTLGTEQYF.